A single sample gave rise to the 23 T cell receptor beta chains below, sequenced in a study of blood T cells in healthy people across ages. The second PCR ran about 7 to 12 cycles with a sample-barcoded 5' primer and J-beta primers. TCRdb processed the 5' RACE reads anew with MiXCR; each CDR3 protein has one entry. This table holds 800,000 to 950,000 distinct CDR3 sequences, 25% to 30% found once. This same sample was also part of a study on T cells of mothers and their children.

The specimen sequenced was blood. The receptors shown here come from a woman aged 40 to 50 in good health.

V is TRBV5-1 and J is TRBJ1-2; D is possibly TRBD1 (6 bases). This CDR3 contains 15 residues. Germline V CDR1 and CDR2: SGHRS, YFSETQ. V lost 4 bases, J lost 4 bases, and 17 bases lay in between. CDR3: CASSKDSNEIYGYTF. CDR3 DNA sequence: TGCGCCAGCAGCAAGGACAGTAACGAGATCTATGGCTACACCTTC. Combining the CDR3 with reference TRBV5-1 and TRBJ1-2 gives the whole variable domain KAGVTQTPRYLIKTRGQQVTLSCSPISGHRSVSWYQQTPGQGLQFLFEYFSETQRNKGNFPGRFSGRQFSNSRSEMNVSTLELGDSALYLCASSKDSNEIYGYTFGSGTRLTVV.

This clonotype turned up a few times. This CDR3 is CASSGYGTGTGGYTF. The CDR3 region has the DNA TGTGCCAGCAGTGGATACGGGACAGGGACGGGTGGCTACACCTTC. The chain has TRBV6-1 and TRBJ1-2, with 9 bases that match TRBD1. The V segment lost 4 bases and the J segment 7 bases; nucleotides outside the gene matches: 10. CDR1 MNHNS and CDR2 SASEGT come from the germline V gene. The CDR3 has 15 residues.

This clonotype was seen at least ten times. The rearrangement links TRBV7-3 to TRBJ2-1; TRBD2 matches at 10 bases. This CDR3 region has 16 residues. Germline values: CDR1 SGHTA, CDR2 FQGTGA. Trimming at V came to 5 bases and at J to 10 bases, leaving 14 bases not matched to a gene. The DNA of the CDR3 is TGTGCCAGCAGCACTCACGGGACTAGCGTTCGGGGCGAGCAGTTCTTC. Amino acid sequence: CASSTHGTSVRGEQFF.

There are many counts of this clonotype. The chain links TRBV5-1 to TRBJ2-7; D not resolved. Germline lookup yields CDR1 SGHRS and CDR2 YFSETQ. V gave up 0 bases and J gave up 2 bases, with 9 bases separating them. The CDR3 is made up of 14 amino acids. CDR3 sequence reads: CASSLEGIPYEQYF. The CDR3 coding sequence is TGCGCCAGCAGCTTGGAAGGAATTCCCTACGAGCAGTACTTC.

The chain carries TRBV2 and TRBJ2-1; 7 bases are a match to TRBD2. V lost 2 bases and J lost 5; bases outside the gene matches: 12. The CDR3 extends over 17 amino acids. Germline CDR1 SNHLY, CDR2 FYNNEI. The CDR3 protein is CASSEPRGRATNNEQFF. CDR3 coding DNA: TGTGCCAGCAGTGAACCCCGGGGGAGGGCGACTAACAATGAGCAGTTCTTC.

In its sample, this clonotype was seen many times. The rearrangement joins TRBV28 to TRBJ2-7; the match to TRBD1 covers 7 bases. The CDR3 is made up of 13 amino acids. V lost 2 bases to trimming and J lost 5 bases; unmatched junction nucleotides: 3. Germline V gives CDR1 MDHEN, CDR2 SYDVKM. This chain's CDR3 is CASSLRGGDEQYF. Here the CDR3 DNA reads TGTGCCAGCAGTTTAAGAGGGGGCGACGAGCAGTACTTC. The whole variable domain, remainder taken from reference TRBV28 and TRBJ2-7, is DVKVTQSSRYLVKRTGEKVFLECVQDMDHENMFWYRQDPGLGLRLIYFSYDVKMKEKGDIPEGYSVSREKKERFSLILESASTNQTSMYLCASSLRGGDEQYFGPGTRLTVT.

About this clonotype itself: A much larger clone lies a single base off, so this may be a read error. The rearrangement joins TRBV20-1 to TRBJ2-7; D may match TRBD1 or TRBD2 (5 bases each). Germline CDR1 and CDR2: DFQATT and SNEGSKA (reference sequence). This CDR3 has 12 amino acids. The CDR3 loop is CSADEGTYGQYF. The CDR3, as DNA: TGCAGTGCCGACGAGGGGACCTACGGGCAGTACTTC.

This clonotype was seen many times. The chain is built from TRBV28 and TRBJ2-7; D is perhaps TRBD1 (6 bases). Germline V gene lookup returns CDR1 MDHEN and CDR2 SYDVKM. V lost 6 bases to trimming and J lost 4 bases, with 16 bases between them. There are 14 residues in the CDR3. The CDR3 reads CASSLGQTLYEQYF. CDR3 nucleotide sequence: TGTGCCAGCAGCCTAGGACAGACCCTATACGAGCAGTACTTC.

The chain joins TRBV4-2 to TRBJ2-5, with D maybe TRBD2 (7 bases). The CDR3 covers 14 residues. V lost 4 bases and J 5 bases, leaving 14 bases between the germline ends. Germline V gene sequence: CDR1 LGHNA, CDR2 YNFKEQ. As DNA, the CDR3 is TGTGCCAGCAGCCGACGGGGAGGGGGGGAGACCCAGTACTTC. Translation gives CASSRRGGGETQYF.

The V gene is TRBV6-5, the J gene TRBJ1-3; D is possibly TRBD1 (6 bases). V was trimmed by 6 bases and J by 3 bases, leaving 15 bases between them. CDR3 length equals 15 residues. The germline V gene encodes CDR1 MNHEY and CDR2 SVGAGI. CDR3 nucleotides: TGTGCCAGCAGCCTCGGGACAACCTATGGAAACACCATATATTTT. It yields the protein CASSLGTTYGNTIYF.

The table lists this clonotype with a few counts. This chain connects TRBV20-1 to TRBJ2-4; TRBD2 matches at 8 bases. The J call is in doubt because the DNA end fits TRBJ2-7 better. CDR3 length: 14 residues. Germline V gene data show CDR1 as DFQATT and CDR2 as SNEGSKA (reference sequence). The CDR3 DNA is TGCAGTGCTAGAGTACGGGGGGGTGGGTACGAGCAGTACTTC. This encodes CSARVRGGGYEQYF.

This clonotype was recorded many times. V usage is TRBV29-1 and J usage is TRBJ1-1, with 7 bases identical to TRBD1. This CDR3 has 12 residues. CDR1 is SQVTM and CDR2 is ANQGSEA in the germline V gene. Germline trimming cut 7 bases from V and 4 bases from J; bases unmatched to any gene: 6. The CDR3 spells CSGGQLGTEAFF. DNA for the CDR3: TGCAGCGGGGGACAGCTTGGCACTGAAGCTTTCTTT.

This clonotype has only a few counts. CDR3 protein: CSVSGGSYEQYF. The CDR3 DNA reads TGCAGTGTAAGCGGGGGCTCCTACGAGCAGTACTTC. The chain is built from TRBV20-1 and TRBJ2-7; 8 bases map to TRBD2. The germline gives CDR1 DFQATT, CDR2 SNEGSKA (reference sequence). The CDR3 is 12 amino acids. V lost 7 bases to trimming and J lost 0 bases; unmatched junction nucleotides: 2.

The chain uses TRBV27 and TRBJ1-1; the D gene is possibly TRBD1 (6 bases). CDR3 length equals 15 residues. CDR1 is MNHEY, CDR2 SMNVEV, per germline (reference sequence). Trimming shortened V by 1 base and J by 2 bases, and 11 bases separated the two germline ends. CDR3 in amino acids: CASSLFGRGNTEAFF. In DNA form, the CDR3 reads TGTGCCAGCAGTTTATTCGGCAGGGGAAACACTGAAGCTTTCTTT.

This clonotype has a handful of counts. V and J are TRBV6-2 or TRBV6-3 and TRBJ2-1; TRBD2 matches 7 bases. Germline V gene sequence: CDR1 MNHEY, CDR2 SVGEGT. V trimming: 0 bases; J trimming: 4 bases; junction bases outside the gene matches: 12. The CDR3 covers 18 residues. Written as DNA, the CDR3 is TGTGCCAGCAGTTACTCAGTGTGGGGGGGTCGCGGGTACAATGAGCAGTTCTTC. Its translation is CASSYSVWGGRGYNEQFF.

Many counts were recorded for this clonotype. The J gene is TRBJ2-3, the V gene TRBV5-1; D is unclear. CDR1 is SGHRS, CDR2 YFSETQ, per germline. The CDR3 contains 14 residues. The ends were cut back, 2 bases at V and 0 bases at J, with 7 bases in the middle. The CDR3 DNA follows: TGCGCCAGCAGCTTAACGTTTAGCACAGATACGCAGTATTTT. Translated: CASSLTFSTDTQYF.

The chain carries TRBV10-3 and TRBJ1-1; TRBD1 aligns across 9 bases. The junction had 0 bases not matched to a gene; V was cut back by 0 bases and J by 1 base. This CDR3 has 15 residues. Germline CDR1 and CDR2: ENHRY and SYGVKD. The CDR3 region has the DNA TGTGCCATCAGTGAGTCGGGACAGGGGAACACTGAAGCTTTCTTT. Translating it yields CAISESGQGNTEAFF.

The V and J genes are TRBV24-1 and TRBJ1-2, with 7 nucleotides matching TRBD1. Trimming cost V 3 bases and J 8 bases; bases outside gene matches: 5. This CDR3 is built from 13 residues. CDR1 KGHDR and CDR2 SFDVKD come from the germline V gene. CDR3 in DNA: TGTGCCACCAGTGATAAGGGGGCAGACGGCTACACCTTC. The encoded protein is CATSDKGADGYTF.

The chain combines TRBV6-5 with TRBJ2-1; the match to TRBD2 covers 12 bases. Trimming took 6 bases from V and 8 from J; bases not matched to a gene: 5. The germline gives CDR1 MNHEY, CDR2 SVGAGI. The CDR3 is 14 amino acids. The CDR3 region is CASSLAGGTDEQFF. For the CDR3, the DNA is TGTGCCAGCAGCCTAGCGGGGGGGACGGATGAGCAGTTCTTC.

V and J are TRBV12-3 or TRBV12-4 and TRBJ2-3; tentatively, D is TRBD2 (6 bases). V lost 1 base to trimming and J lost 3 bases, with 11 bases between them. CDR3 length: 15 residues. For the CDR3, the DNA is TGTGCCAGCAGTTTAGGGGCGGGGATGACAGATACGCAGTATTTT. It is translated as CASSLGAGMTDTQYF.

The chain combines TRBV20-1 with TRBJ2-5, with D perhaps matching TRBD1 or TRBD2 (5 bases each). The CDR3 spans 18 residues. Between the trimmed V and J ends, which lost 0 bases and 2 bases, there was a span of 22 bases. Germline loops: CDR1 DFQATT, CDR2 SNEGSKA (reference sequence). DNA of the CDR3: TGCAGTGCTAGAGATCCCCTTTCAGGGACGGATATACAAGAGACCCAGTACTTC. Its protein product is CSARDPLSGTDIQETQYF.

In DNA, the CDR3 is TGCAGCGCGCGGGGACAGGGGGTTAACACCGGGGAGCTGTTTTTT. It yields the protein CSARGQGVNTGELFF. The genes are TRBV29-1 and TRBJ2-2; 11 bases line up with TRBD1. The germline V gene has CDR1 SQVTM and CDR2 ANQGSEA. This CDR3 has 15 amino acids. V dropped 7 bases and J dropped 2; count of bases not matched to a gene: 6.

This clonotype is a singleton in its sample. The chain links TRBV14 to TRBJ2-1, with 9 bases aligning to TRBD1. The V gene end was trimmed by 4 bases and the J gene end by 6 bases; junction bases not matched to a gene: 10. This CDR3 spans 16 amino acids. Germline assignment: CDR1 SGHDN and CDR2 FVKESK. The CDR3 coding sequence is TGTGCCAGCAGCCCCCGTAGGGACAGGGCCTTCAATGAGCAGTTCTTC. Translation: CASSPRRDRAFNEQFF.